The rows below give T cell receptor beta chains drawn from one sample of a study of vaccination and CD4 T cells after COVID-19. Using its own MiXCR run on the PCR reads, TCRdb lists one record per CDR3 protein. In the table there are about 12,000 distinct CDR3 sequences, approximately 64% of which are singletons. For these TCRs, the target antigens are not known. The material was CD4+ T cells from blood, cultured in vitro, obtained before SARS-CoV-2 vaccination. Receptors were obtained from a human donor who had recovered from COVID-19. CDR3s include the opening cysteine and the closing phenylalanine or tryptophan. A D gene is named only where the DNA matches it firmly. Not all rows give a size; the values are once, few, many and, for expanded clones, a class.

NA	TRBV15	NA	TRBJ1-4	TGTGCCACCAGCACAGGTGATAATGAAAAACTGTTTTTT	CATSTGDNEKLFF
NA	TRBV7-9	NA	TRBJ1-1	TGTGCCAGCAGCTTGAGTCGTACAGGGCTGAACACTGAAGCTTTCTTT	CASSLSRTGLNTEAFF
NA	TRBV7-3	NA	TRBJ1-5	TGTGCCAGCAGCTTAGATCCCGGGCAGCTACTGCCCCAGCATTTT	CASSLDPGQLLPQHF
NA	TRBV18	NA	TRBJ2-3	TGTGCCAGCTCACCTTACACAGATACGCAGTATTTT	CASSPYTDTQYF
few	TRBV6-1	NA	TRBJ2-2	TGTGCCAGCAGTGTATTGGGGGAGCTGTTTTTT	CASSVLGELFF
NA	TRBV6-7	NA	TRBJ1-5	TGTGCCAGACTCTACTATAGCAATCAGCCCCAGCATTTT	CARLYYSNQPQHF
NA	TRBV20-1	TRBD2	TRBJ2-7	TGCAGTGCTACTTCCCGCGTGAAGGGAGGGGACGAGCAGTACTTC	CSATSRVKGGDEQYF
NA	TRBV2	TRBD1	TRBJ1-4	TGTGCCAGCAGTGGTACAGGGGCTAATGAAAAACTGTTTTTT	CASSGTGANEKLFF
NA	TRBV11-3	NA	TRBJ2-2	TGTGCCAGCAGCTTAGTAAGGAACGCCGGGGAGCTGTTTTTT	CASSLVRNAGELFF
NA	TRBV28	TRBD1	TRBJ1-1	TGTGCCAGCAGGTCCGGACAGGGGAACACTGAAGCTTTCTTT	CASRSGQGNTEAFF
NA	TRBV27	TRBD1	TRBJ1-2	TGTGCCAGCAGTTTAGGGGGACAGGGGTATGGCTACACCTTC	CASSLGGQGYGYTF